This TCR beta chain is drawn from a study of molecular identifiers for immune sequencing clone quantification. Bulk TCR library preparation followed previously described methods with listed TCR primers. TCRdb processed the PCR reads anew with MiXCR; each CDR3 protein has one entry. The table has approximately 41,000 distinct CDR3 sequences, 19% seen once. The CDR3 loop spans 15 amino acids. V lost 0 bases and J lost 2, with 14 bases in between. Germline V gene data show CDR1 as DFQATT and CDR2 as SNEGSKA (reference sequence). This clonotype appeared many times. What it binds is not known. Overall study findings and caveats: Spiked-in Jurkat TCR RNA corresponding to one cell was reported as detectable against more than 950,000 naive cells.

The chain links TRBV20-1 to TRBJ2-7; no definite D call. Input material: naive CD8+ T cells from blood, with Jurkat cell RNA spiked in. Documented subset: FACS-sorted CD8+CD4-CCR7+CD45RA+ naive T cells. The clonotype comes from a human donor in good health. Some libraries in this study had Jurkat cell RNA spiked in. CDR3 region: CSARDLGGTTYEQYF. CDR3 DNA: TGCAGTGCTAGAGATTTGGGCGGAACCACCTACGAGCAGTACTTC.